This T cell receptor (beta chain) was observed in a study of graft-versus-host responses after intestinal transplantation. Turning to the study itself: Transplant recipients had multivisceral, liver-intestinal, or isolated intestinal grafts. The whole recipient group had anti-thymocyte globulin induction followed by tacrolimus and steroids for approximately three years. Findings and limits, study-wide: With peak circulating GvH clone levels came an association with early post-transplant HvG declines. GvH clones detected in recipient marrow included some appearing first in ileum or blood.

This CDR3 spans 11 amino acids. V lost 6 bases, J lost 3 bases, and 6 bases lay in between. Germline V gene lookup returns CDR1 SNHLY and CDR2 FYNNEI. Clones were read by immunoSEQ multiplex PCR, and TCRdb kept only the in-frame ones, dropping some. The sample has some 93,000 clones, 75% to 95% seen once. A remark on this clone: Its antigen is not identified.

The source is a human donor who received an intestinal transplant. This chain joins TRBV2 and TRBJ2-7, with D possibly matching TRBD2 (5 bases). The sample here was unstimulated CD8+ T cells sorted from spleen or lymph node cells, taken before intestinal transplant. CDR3: CASRDYYEQYF. CDR3 nucleotide sequence: TGTGCCAGCAGAGACTACTACGAGCAGTACTTC. The full variable domain, its missing parts supplied by reference TRBV2 and TRBJ2-7, is EPEVTQTPSHQVTQMGQEVILRCVPISNHLYFYWYRQILGQKVEFLVSFYNNEISEKSEIFDDQFSVERPDGSNFTLKIRSTKLEDSAMYFCASRDYYEQYFGPGTRLTVT.